One sample yielded the 19 T cell receptor beta chains listed below, sequenced in a study of cytomegalovirus exposure and HLA in healthy donors. The protocol was immunoSEQ multiplex PCR, while the TCRdb copy is restricted to in-frame clones and leaves out a portion. The sample includes 150,000 to 200,000 clones, about 90% of them seen just once. The sequenced sample consisted of PBMCs. These TCRs come from a woman between 18 and 30 years old in good health and CMV-seropositive.

The genes are TRBV7-8 and TRBJ1-1; D is unresolved. CDR1 is SGHVS, CDR2 FQNEAQ, per germline. The ends were cut back, 5 bases at V and 0 bases at J, with 13 bases in the middle. This CDR3 contains 15 residues. This CDR3 is CASSITPPMNTEAFF. The CDR3 DNA follows: TGTGCCAGCAGCATAACGCCGCCTATGAACACTGAAGCTTTCTTT. The whole variable domain, remainder taken from reference TRBV7-8 and TRBJ1-1, is GAGVSQSPRYKVAKRGQDVALRCDPISGHVSLFWYQQALGQGPEFLTYFQNEAQLDKSGLPSDRFFAERPEGSVSTLKIQRTQQEDSAVYLCASSITPPMNTEAFFGQGTRLTVV.

This chain links TRBV29-1 with TRBJ2-3; D is perhaps TRBD2 (6 bases). CDR1 is SQVTM, CDR2 ANQGSEA, per germline. V lost 1 base, J lost 5 bases, and 13 bases lay in between. CDR3 length: 14 amino acids. CDR3 amino acids: CSVEVPAAGDTQYF. The CDR3 bases are TGCAGCGTTGAAGTCCCTGCAGCGGGAGATACGCAGTATTTT.

The chain joins TRBV19 to TRBJ2-6, with 7 bases aligning to TRBD1. The CDR3 is 15 amino acids. Trimming at V came to 4 bases and at J to 0 bases, leaving 0 bases not matched to a gene. CDR1 is LNHDA, CDR2 SQIVND, per germline (reference sequence). The CDR3 sequence: CASSNRGSGANVLTF. The CDR3 nucleotides read TGTGCCAGTAGTAACAGGGGCTCTGGGGCCAACGTCCTGACTTTC.

The rearrangement links TRBV19 to TRBJ1-5; tentative D call: TRBD1 (6 bases). V was cut by 6 bases and J by 6 bases, with 24 bases left in between. The CDR3 covers 17 residues. Germline V gene data show CDR1 as LNHDA and CDR2 as SQIVND (reference sequence). CDR3 amino acids: CASRSRRGAGAGQPQHF. The CDR3, as DNA: TGTGCCAGTAGATCGCGGAGGGGTGCGGGGGCGGGTCAGCCCCAGCATTTT.

This sequence joins TRBV13 and TRBJ2-5; perhaps TRBD1 as D (5 bases). Looked up from germline, CDR1 is PRHDT and CDR2 is FYEKMQ (reference sequence). The CDR3 covers 14 residues. Trimming took 5 bases from V and 1 from J, leaving 11 bases between them. CDR3 sequence: CASSPRVLQETQYF. The DNA for the CDR3 is TGTGCCAGCAGCCCCAGGGTCCTCCAAGAGACCCAGTACTTC.

The rearrangement links TRBV23-1 to TRBJ2-3, with TRBD1 identical over 10 bases. TRBV23-1 is an open reading frame whose function is uncertain. This CDR3 has 19 amino acids. After removal of 4 bases from V and 0 bases from J, the junction contained 13 bases not matched to a gene. This CDR3 is CASSPPRGTGEGSTDTQYF. In DNA, the CDR3 is TGCGCCAGCAGTCCCCCGCGCGGGACAGGGGAGGGAAGCACAGATACGCAGTATTTT.

The genes are TRBV7-8 and TRBJ1-3; possible D gene TRBD1, 5 bases. CDR3 length equals 16 residues. V was clipped by 6 bases and J by 0 bases, with 15 bases between them. Germline V gene data show CDR1 as SGHVS and CDR2 as FQNEAQ. CDR3 residues: CASSPGGFRSGNTIYF. CDR3 DNA sequence: TGTGCCAGCAGTCCGGGGGGGTTTCGCTCTGGAAACACCATATATTTT.

The chain is built from TRBV28 and TRBJ1-2; D is unclear. The V gene's germline CDR1 is MDHEN and CDR2 SYDVKM. The CDR3 has 12 residues. Trimming took 2 bases from V and 2 from J, leaving 3 bases between them. The CDR3 DNA reads TGTGCCAGCAGTTTACCAAACTATGGCTACACCTTC. Its translation is CASSLPNYGYTF.

This clone was picked up one time. The chain links TRBV6-5 to TRBJ2-1; D unresolved. This CDR3 has 15 amino acids. Trimming cost V 0 bases and J 5 bases, with 11 bases left between them. Germline CDR1 and CDR2: MNHEY and SVGAGI. The CDR3 DNA is TGTGCCAGCAGTTACTCGTACTTAACTGACAATGAGCAGTTCTTC. This encodes CASSYSYLTDNEQFF.

The chain carries TRBV18 and TRBJ2-5, with D unresolved. Germline V gene sequence: CDR1 KGHSH, CDR2 LQKENI. This CDR3 has 12 amino acids. V was clipped by 2 bases and J by 3 bases, with 4 bases between them. CDR3 protein: CASSPSEETQYF. DNA of the CDR3: TGTGCCAGCTCACCATCGGAAGAGACCCAGTACTTC.

V usage is TRBV4-3 and J usage is TRBJ2-7, with TRBD2 matching over 7 bases. This CDR3 has 16 residues. The trim removed 0 bases at V and 4 bases at J, leaving 9 bases unmatched. The V gene's germline CDR1 is LGHNA and CDR2 YSLEER. The CDR3 reads CASSQDGSGTLYEQYF. For the CDR3, the DNA is TGCGCCAGCAGCCAAGATGGGAGCGGGACTCTTTACGAGCAGTACTTC.

This sequence joins TRBV9 and TRBJ2-5; the D gene is possibly TRBD2 (5 bases). This CDR3 contains 14 residues. V was pared by 4 bases and J by 2 bases, with 12 bases between. Germline loops: CDR1 SGDLS, CDR2 YYNGEE. The DNA of the CDR3 is TGTGCCAGCAGCCTTAGTGGACTTCAAGAGACCCAGTACTTC. The encoded protein is CASSLSGLQETQYF.

The chain carries TRBV7-2 and TRBJ2-5; D is undetermined. This CDR3 is 12 amino acids long. V gave up 2 bases and J gave up 5 bases, with 6 bases separating them. The germline CDR1 and CDR2 sequences are SGHTA and FQGNSA. Here the CDR3 reads CASSLTTETQYF. DNA of the CDR3: TGTGCCAGCAGCTTAACTACCGAGACCCAGTACTTC.

The V gene is TRBV4-3, the J gene TRBJ2-7; 8 positions agree with TRBD1. V dropped 0 bases and J dropped 4; count of bases not matched to a gene: 14. CDR1 LGHNA and CDR2 YSLEER come from the germline V gene. The CDR3 extends over 18 amino acids. As DNA, the CDR3 is TGCGCCAGCAGCCAAGACCCATCGGCAGGGGGCGATTATTACGAGCAGTACTTC. Translating gives CASSQDPSAGGDYYEQYF.

The V and J genes are TRBV30 and TRBJ1-3; a possible D gene is TRBD1 (5 bases). Germline-derived CDR1 and CDR2 are GTSNPN and SVGIG (reference sequence). The CDR3 is 13 amino acids. Trimming pared 2 bases from V and 4 bases from J, leaving 9 bases between. DNA of the CDR3: TGTGCCTGGAGTAGGGGCACGGGAAACACCATATATTTT. Protein sequence: CAWSRGTGNTIYF.

This CDR3 reads CASSPRLTGRGLGEQFF. As DNA, the CDR3 is TGTGCCAGCAGCCCACGCCTGACAGGGCGCGGATTGGGTGAGCAGTTCTTC. This sequence joins TRBV7-8 and TRBJ2-1, with 7 bases fitting TRBD1. The germline V gene encodes CDR1 SGHVS and CDR2 FQNEAQ. V shed 5 bases and J 9 bases; nucleotides not matched to a gene: 19. The CDR3 extends over 17 amino acids.

This clone turned up a few times. V is TRBV25-1 and J is TRBJ1-6; D possibly corresponds to TRBD1 (5 bases). The CDR3 has 17 amino acids. In germline, CDR1 is MGHDK, CDR2 SYGVNS. Trimming stripped 5 bases from V and 6 bases from J, with 20 bases between. The CDR3 sequence: CASSSLGGASGNSPLHF. In DNA, the CDR3 is TGTGCCAGCAGTTCCCTGGGAGGGGCATCGGGTAATTCACCCCTCCACTTT.

This chain links TRBV2 with TRBJ2-1, with 7 bases that match TRBD1. This CDR3 region has 15 residues. The V segment lost 7 bases and the J segment 4 bases; nucleotides outside the gene matches: 10. The germline gives CDR1 SNHLY, CDR2 FYNNEI. The CDR3 protein is CASKGTASPYNEQFF. In DNA, the CDR3 is TGTGCCAGCAAGGGGACAGCTAGCCCTTACAATGAGCAGTTCTTC.

This chain joins TRBV27 and TRBJ1-2, with a weak D call TRBD1 (5 bases). This CDR3 spans 12 amino acids. The V and J ends lost 5 bases and 6 bases respectively, with 10 bases between them. CDR1 and CDR2 (germline): MNHEY, SMNVEV (reference sequence). Written as DNA, the CDR3 is TGTGCCAGCAGTCCAAGGGGCGATGGCTACACCTTC. This encodes CASSPRGDGYTF.